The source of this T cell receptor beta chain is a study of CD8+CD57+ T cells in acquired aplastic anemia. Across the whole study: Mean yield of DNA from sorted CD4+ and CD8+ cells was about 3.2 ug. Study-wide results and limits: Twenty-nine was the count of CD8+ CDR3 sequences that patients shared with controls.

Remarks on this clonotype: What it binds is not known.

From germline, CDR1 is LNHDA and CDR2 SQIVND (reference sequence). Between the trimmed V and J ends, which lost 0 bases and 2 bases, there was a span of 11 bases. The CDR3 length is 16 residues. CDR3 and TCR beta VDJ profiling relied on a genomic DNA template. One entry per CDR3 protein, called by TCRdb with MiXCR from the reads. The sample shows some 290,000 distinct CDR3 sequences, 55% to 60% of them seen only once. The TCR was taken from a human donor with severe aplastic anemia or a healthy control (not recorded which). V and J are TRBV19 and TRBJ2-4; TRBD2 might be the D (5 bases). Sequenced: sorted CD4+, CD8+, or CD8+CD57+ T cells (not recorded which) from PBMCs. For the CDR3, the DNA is TGTGCCAGTAGTATAGACGGACGGGAAACCAAAAACATTCAGTACTTC. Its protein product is CASSIDGRETKNIQYF.